Sequencing of this T cell receptor beta chain was carried out in a study of control samples from healthy donors and cancer patients. Data came from immunoSEQ multiplex PCR; TCRdb stores just in-frame clones and leaves some out. The data show around 110,000 clones, about 94% seen once. The TCR sequence derives from a man aged 25 to 45 in good health. Sequencing input: blood.

CDR3 DNA sequence: TGTGCCAGCAGCCCCACAGGGGTAGGGGGACAGCCCCAGCATTTT. Its protein is CASSPTGVGGQPQHF. The chain combines TRBV7-2 with TRBJ1-5, with 7 positions matching TRBD1. The CDR3 consists of 15 residues. V shed 5 bases, J shed 7 bases, and the junction held 11 bases outside the gene matches. The V gene's germline CDR1 is SGHTA and CDR2 FQGNSA.